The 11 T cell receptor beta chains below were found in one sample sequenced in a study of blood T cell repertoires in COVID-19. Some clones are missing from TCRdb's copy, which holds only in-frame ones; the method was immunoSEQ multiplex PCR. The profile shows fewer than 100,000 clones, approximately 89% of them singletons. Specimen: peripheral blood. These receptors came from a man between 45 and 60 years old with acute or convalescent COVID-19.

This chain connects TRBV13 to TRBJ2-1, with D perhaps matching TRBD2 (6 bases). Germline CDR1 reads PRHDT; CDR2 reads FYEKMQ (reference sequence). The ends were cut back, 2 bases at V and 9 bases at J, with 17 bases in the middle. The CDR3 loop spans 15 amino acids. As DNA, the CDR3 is TGTGCCAGCAGCTTATCACGCGGGATATGGACTGAGCAGTTCTTC. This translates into CASSLSRGIWTEQFF.

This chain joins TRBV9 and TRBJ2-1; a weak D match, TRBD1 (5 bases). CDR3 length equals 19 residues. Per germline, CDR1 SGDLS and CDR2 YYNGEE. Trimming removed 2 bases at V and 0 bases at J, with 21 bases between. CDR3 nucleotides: TGTGCCAGCAGCGTTTCTGGTCTAGGCAGGACATACTCCTACAATGAGCAGTTCTTC. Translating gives CASSVSGLGRTYSYNEQFF.

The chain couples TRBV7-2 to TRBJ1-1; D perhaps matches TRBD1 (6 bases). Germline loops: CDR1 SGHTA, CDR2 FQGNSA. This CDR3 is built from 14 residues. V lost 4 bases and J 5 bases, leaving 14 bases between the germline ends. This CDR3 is CASSSWQGSTEAFF. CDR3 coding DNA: TGTGCCAGCAGCTCTTGGCAGGGGTCAACTGAAGCTTTCTTT.

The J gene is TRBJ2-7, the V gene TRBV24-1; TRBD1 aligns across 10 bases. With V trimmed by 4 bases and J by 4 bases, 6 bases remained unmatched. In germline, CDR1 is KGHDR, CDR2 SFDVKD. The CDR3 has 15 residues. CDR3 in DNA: TGTGCCACCAGTGACCCCGGACAGGGGGAATACGAGCAGTACTTC. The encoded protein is CATSDPGQGEYEQYF.

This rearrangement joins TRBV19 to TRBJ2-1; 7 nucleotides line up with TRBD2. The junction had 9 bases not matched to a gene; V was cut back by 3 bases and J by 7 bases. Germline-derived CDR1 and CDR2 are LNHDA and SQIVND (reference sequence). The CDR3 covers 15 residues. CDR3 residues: CASSIQVAGINEQFF. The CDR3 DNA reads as TGTGCCAGTAGTATTCAGGTAGCGGGTATAAATGAGCAGTTCTTC.

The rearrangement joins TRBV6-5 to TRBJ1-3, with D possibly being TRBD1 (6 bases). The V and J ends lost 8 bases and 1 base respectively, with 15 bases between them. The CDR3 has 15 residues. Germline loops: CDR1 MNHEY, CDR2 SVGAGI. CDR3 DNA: TGTGCCAGCGGGGGCAGGGGTTGGTCTGGAAACACCATATATTTT. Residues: CASGGRGWSGNTIYF.

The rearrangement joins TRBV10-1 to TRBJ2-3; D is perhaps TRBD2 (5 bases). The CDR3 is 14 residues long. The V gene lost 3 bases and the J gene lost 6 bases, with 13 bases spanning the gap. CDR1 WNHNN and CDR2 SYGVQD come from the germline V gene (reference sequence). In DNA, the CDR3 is TGCGCCAGCAGTGACGGGGAGTTGGACGATACGCAGTATTTT. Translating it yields CASSDGELDDTQYF.

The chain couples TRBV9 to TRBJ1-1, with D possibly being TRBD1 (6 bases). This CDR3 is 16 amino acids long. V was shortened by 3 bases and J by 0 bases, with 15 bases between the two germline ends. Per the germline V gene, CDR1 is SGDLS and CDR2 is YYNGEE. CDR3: CASSAQTQGLNTEAFF. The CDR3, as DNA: TGTGCCAGCAGCGCCCAAACCCAGGGGTTGAACACTGAAGCTTTCTTT.

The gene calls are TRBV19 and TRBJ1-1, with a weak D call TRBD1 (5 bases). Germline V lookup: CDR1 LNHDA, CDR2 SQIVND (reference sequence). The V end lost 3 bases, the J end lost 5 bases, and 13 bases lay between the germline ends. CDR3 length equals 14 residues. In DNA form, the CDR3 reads TGTGCCAGTAGTATCAGGGAAATGTGGACTGAAGCTTTCTTT. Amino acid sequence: CASSIREMWTEAFF.

The CDR3: CASSPRTGISTGGYTF. The CDR3 coding sequence is TGTGCCAGCAGCCCTCGGACAGGGATCTCCACTGGGGGCTACACCTTC. The rearrangement links TRBV9 to TRBJ1-2; 8 bases are shared with TRBD1. CDR3 length: 16 residues. Germline CDR1 is SGDLS and CDR2 is YYNGEE. The junction had 16 bases not matched to a gene; V was cut back by 4 bases and J by 8 bases. The full variable domain, its missing parts supplied by reference TRBV9 and TRBJ1-2, is DSGVTQTPKHLITATGQRVTLRCSPRSGDLSVYWYQQSLDQGLQFLIQYYNGEERAKGNILERFSAQQFPDLHSELNLSSLELGDSALYFCASSPRTGISTGGYTFGSGTRLTVV.

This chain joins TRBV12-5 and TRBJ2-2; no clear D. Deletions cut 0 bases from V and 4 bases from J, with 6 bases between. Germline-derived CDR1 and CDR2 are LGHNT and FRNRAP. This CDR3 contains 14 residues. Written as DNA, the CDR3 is TGTGCTAGTGGTTTGGTACCGGGCACCGGGGAGCTGTTTTTT. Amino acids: CASGLVPGTGELFF. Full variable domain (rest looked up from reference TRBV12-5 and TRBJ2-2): DARVTQTPRHKVTEMGQEVTMRCQPILGHNTVFWYRQTMMQGLELLAYFRNRAPLDDSGMPKDRFSAEMPDATLATLKIQPSEPRDSAVYFCASGLVPGTGELFFGEGSRLTVL.